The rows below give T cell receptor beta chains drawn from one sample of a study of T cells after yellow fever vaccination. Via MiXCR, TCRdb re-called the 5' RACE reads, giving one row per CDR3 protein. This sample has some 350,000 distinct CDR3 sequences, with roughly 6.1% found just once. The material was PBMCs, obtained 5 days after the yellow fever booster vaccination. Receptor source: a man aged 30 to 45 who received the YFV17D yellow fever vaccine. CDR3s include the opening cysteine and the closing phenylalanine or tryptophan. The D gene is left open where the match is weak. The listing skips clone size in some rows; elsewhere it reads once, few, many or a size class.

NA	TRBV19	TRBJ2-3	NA	CASKRRAGTDTQYF	TGTGCCAGTAAGAGGAGGGCCGGCACAGATACGCAGTATTTT
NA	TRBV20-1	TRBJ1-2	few	CSASGAQPATAGYTF	TGCAGTGCTAGTGGGGCACAACCTGCAACCGCGGGCTACACCTTC
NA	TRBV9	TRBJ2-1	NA	CASSKTWVSDEQFF	TGTGCCAGCAGCAAAACATGGGTTAGCGATGAGCAGTTCTTC
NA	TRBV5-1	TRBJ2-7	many	CASSLGAVSEQYF	TGCGCCAGCAGCTTGGGAGCAGTTAGCGAGCAGTACTTC
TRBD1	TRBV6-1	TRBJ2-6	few	CASSVGQVTSGANVLTF	TGTGCCAGCAGCGTGGGACAGGTTACTTCTGGGGCCAACGTCCTGACTTTC
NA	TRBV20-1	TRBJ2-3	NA	CSAPASPDTQYF	TGCAGTGCACCGGCGTCTCCAGATACGCAGTATTTT
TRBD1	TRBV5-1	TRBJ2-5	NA	CASSLGGTGTEETQYF	TGCGCCAGCAGCTTGGGGGGGACAGGGACGGAAGAGACCCAGTACTTC
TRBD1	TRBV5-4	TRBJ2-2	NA	CASSGGTGRGGELFF	TGTGCCAGCAGCGGGGGGACAGGGCGGGGCGGGGAGCTGTTTTTT
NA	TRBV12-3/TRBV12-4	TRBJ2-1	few	CASTAPGVWYNEQFF	TGTGCCAGCACCGCACCGGGAGTCTGGTACAATGAGCAGTTCTTC
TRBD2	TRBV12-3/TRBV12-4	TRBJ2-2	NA	CASSLSSGGTGELFF	TGTGCCAGCAGTTTATCTAGCGGAGGCACCGGGGAGCTGTTTTTT
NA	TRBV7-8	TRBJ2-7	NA	CASSLAQGVFEQYF	TGTGCCAGCAGCTTAGCGCAGGGAGTGTTCGAGCAGTACTTC
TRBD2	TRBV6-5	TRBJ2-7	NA	CASSLWEGEQYF	TGTGCCAGCAGTTTGTGGGAGGGCGAGCAGTACTTC
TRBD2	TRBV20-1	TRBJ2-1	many	CSARETSGRNNEQFF	TGCAGTGCTAGGGAAACTAGCGGGAGAAACAATGAGCAGTTCTTC
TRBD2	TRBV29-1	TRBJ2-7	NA	CSVESSGSSYEQYF	TGCAGCGTTGAGAGTAGCGGGTCCTCCTACGAGCAGTACTTC